This TCR beta chain originates from a study of blood T cell repertoires in COVID-19. About the study: Whether acute or convalescent, the COVID-19 samples came from the United States, Italy and Spain. The analysed material was cDNA or gDNA that came from T cells, B-cell-depleted T cells, or PBMCs.

Germline trimming cut 0 bases from V and 3 bases from J; bases unmatched to any gene: 1. CDR3 length: 14 amino acids. CDR1 and CDR2 from the germline V gene are MNHEY and SVGAGI. Under the authors' procedure: Amplification of reference gene primers provided the estimated nucleated cell counts. Here immunoSEQ multiplex PCR was the method, and the copy in TCRdb shows in-frame clones only, minus some. V and J calls and clone size are copied from that table; D and trimming were computed from the DNA. Of more than 45,000 clones listed, around 85% are singletons. The sample consisted of peripheral blood. The TCR sequence derives from a human donor in a cohort sampled during active COVID-19. The chain is built from TRBV6-5 and TRBJ1-1; 7 bases match TRBD1. CDR3 DNA: TGTGCCAGCAGTTACTCCGGGACAGACACTGAAGCTTTCTTT. It encodes CASSYSGTDTEAFF.